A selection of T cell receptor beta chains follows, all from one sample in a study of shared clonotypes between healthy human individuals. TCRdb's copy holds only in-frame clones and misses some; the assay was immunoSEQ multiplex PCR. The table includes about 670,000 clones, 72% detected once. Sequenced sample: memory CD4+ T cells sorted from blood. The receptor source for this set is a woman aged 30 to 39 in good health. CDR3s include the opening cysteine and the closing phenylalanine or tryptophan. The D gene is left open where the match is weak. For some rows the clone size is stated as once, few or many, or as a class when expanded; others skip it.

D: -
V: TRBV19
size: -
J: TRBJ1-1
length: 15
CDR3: CASSLGDGRTAEAFF
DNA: TGTGCCAGTAGTTTAGGGGACGGAAGAACGGCTGAAGCTTTCTTT

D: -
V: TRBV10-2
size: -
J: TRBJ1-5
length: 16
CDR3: CASSPVGKRSNQPQHF
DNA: TGCGCCAGCAGCCCCGTCGGGAAACGTAGCAATCAGCCCCAGCATTTT

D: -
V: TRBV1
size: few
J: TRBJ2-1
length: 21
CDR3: CTSSHRVGTTSSGPSYNEQFF
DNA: TGCACCAGCAGCCACAGAGTCGGGACTACGTCCTCTGGGCCCTCCTACAATGAGCAGTTCTTC

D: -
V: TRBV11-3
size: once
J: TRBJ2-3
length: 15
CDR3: CASSLQGLGTDTQYF
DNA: TGTGCCAGCAGCTTACAAGGCCTCGGCACAGATACGCAGTATTTT

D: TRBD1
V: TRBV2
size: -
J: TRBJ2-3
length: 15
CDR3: CASTEGAPLRYTQYF
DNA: TGTGCCAGCACCGAGGGGGCCCCGTTAAGATATACGCAGTATTTT

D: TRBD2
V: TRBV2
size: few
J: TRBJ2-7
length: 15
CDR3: CASSDMRRESYEQYF
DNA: TGTGCCAGCAGTGATATGAGGCGGGAGAGCTACGAGCAGTACTTC

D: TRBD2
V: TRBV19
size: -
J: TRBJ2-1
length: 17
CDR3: CASRAGGPRSSYNEQFF
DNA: TGTGCCAGTAGAGCGGGAGGTCCACGTAGCTCCTACAATGAGCAGTTCTTC

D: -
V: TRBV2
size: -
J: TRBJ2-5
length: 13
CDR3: CASSRAPRETQYF
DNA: TGTGCCAGCAGTCGGGCTCCCCGGGAGACCCAGTACTTC

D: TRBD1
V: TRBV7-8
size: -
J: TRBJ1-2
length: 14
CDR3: CASSLAGQLYGYTF
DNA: TGTGCCAGCAGCTTAGCGGGACAGCTCTATGGCTACACCTTC

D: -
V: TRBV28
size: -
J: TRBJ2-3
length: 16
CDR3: CASSLGVPGVTDTQYF
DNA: TGTGCCAGCAGTTTAGGCGTCCCCGGGGTGACAGATACGCAGTATTTT

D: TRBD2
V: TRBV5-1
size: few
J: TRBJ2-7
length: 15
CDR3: CASSPGTSGVYEQYF
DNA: TGCGCCAGCAGCCCCGGGACTAGCGGGGTCTACGAGCAGTACTTC

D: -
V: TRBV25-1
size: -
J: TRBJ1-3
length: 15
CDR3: CASRNQASSGNTIYF
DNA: TGTGCCAGCCGAAATCAAGCATCCTCTGGAAACACCATATATTTT

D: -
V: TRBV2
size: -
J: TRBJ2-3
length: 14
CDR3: CASRSQRAADTQYF
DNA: TGTGCCAGCAGAAGTCAAAGGGCCGCAGATACGCAGTATTTT

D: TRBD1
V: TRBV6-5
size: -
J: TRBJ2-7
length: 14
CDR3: CASSNTGGNYEQYF
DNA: TGTGCCAGCAGTAATACAGGGGGCAACTACGAGCAGTACTTC

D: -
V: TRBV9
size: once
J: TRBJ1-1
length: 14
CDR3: CASSVSRSNTEAFF
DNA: TGTGCCAGCAGCGTATCCCGGTCCAACACTGAAGCTTTCTTT

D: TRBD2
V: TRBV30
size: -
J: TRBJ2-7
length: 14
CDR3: CACKSGRSTYEQYF
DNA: TGTGCCTGCAAAAGCGGGAGGAGTACCTACGAGCAGTACTTC

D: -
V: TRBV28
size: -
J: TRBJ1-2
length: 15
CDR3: CASRLSGGHGIGYTF
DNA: TGTGCCAGCAGGCTAAGCGGGGGGCACGGTATAGGCTACACCTTC

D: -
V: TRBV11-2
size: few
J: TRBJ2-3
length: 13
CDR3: CASSSGTADTQYF
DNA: TGTGCCAGCAGCTCCGGGACCGCAGATACGCAGTATTTT

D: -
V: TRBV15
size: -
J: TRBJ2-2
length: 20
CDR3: CATSREYYWDGQSNTGELFF
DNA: TGTGCCACCAGCAGGGAATATTATTGGGACGGACAGTCGAACACCGGGGAGCTGTTTTTT

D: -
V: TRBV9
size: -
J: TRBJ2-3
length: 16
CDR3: CASSVGFSASTDTQYF
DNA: TGTGCCAGCAGCGTAGGTTTCAGCGCAAGCACAGATACGCAGTATTTT

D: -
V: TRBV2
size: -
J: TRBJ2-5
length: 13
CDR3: CASGNRLQETQYF
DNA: TGTGCCAGCGGCAACAGACTTCAAGAGACCCAGTACTTC

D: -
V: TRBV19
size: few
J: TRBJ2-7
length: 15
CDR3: CASSNQGVGAYEQYF
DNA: TGTGCCAGTAGTAATCAGGGAGTAGGGGCCTACGAGCAGTACTTC

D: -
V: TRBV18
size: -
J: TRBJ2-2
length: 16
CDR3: CASSPLAVPNTGELFF
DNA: TGTGCCAGCTCACCACTAGCGGTACCGAACACCGGGGAGCTGTTTTTT

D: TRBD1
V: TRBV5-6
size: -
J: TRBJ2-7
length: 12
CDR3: CASSLARDRLYF
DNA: TGTGCCAGCAGCTTGGCTCGGGACAGGTTATACTTC

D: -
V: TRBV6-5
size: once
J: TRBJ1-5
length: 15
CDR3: CASSYSGANNQPQHF
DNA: TGTGCCAGCAGTTACTCGGGTGCGAACAATCAGCCCCAGCATTTT

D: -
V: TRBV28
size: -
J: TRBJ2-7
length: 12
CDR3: CASSLGLGRQYF
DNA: TGTGCCAGCAGTTTAGGTCTCGGCAGACAGTACTTC

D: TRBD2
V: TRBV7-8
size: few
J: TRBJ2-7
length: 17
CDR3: CASTTLISPSGLYEQYF
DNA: TGTGCCAGCACCACCCTTATTTCACCTAGCGGTCTATACGAGCAGTACTTC

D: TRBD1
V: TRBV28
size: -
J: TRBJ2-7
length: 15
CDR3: CASSTTGTGPREQYF
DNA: TGTGCCAGCAGTACAACCGGGACAGGCCCTCGGGAGCAGTACTTC

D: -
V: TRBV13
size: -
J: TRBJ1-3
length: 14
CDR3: CASSRTGSGNTIYF
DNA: TGTGCCAGCAGCCGAACAGGGTCCGGAAACACCATATATTTT

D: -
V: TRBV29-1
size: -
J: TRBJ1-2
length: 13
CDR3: CSVDLVGELGYTF
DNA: TGCAGCGTTGATCTGGTAGGGGAACTTGGCTACACCTTC

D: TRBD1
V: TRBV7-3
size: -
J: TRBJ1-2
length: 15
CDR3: CASSLTGISWYGYTF
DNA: TGTGCCAGCAGCCTGACAGGGATCTCGTGGTATGGCTACACCTTC

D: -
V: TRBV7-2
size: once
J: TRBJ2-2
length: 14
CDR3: CASSFSGSTGELFF
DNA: TGTGCCAGCAGCTTCAGCGGAAGCACCGGGGAGCTGTTTTTT

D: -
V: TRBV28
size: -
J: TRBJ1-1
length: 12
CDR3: CASRTGNTEAFF
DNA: TGTGCCAGCAGGACAGGAAACACTGAAGCTTTCTTT

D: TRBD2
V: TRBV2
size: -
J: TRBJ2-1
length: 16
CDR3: CASSHQTSGSYNEQFF
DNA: TGTGCCAGCAGCCATCAGACTAGCGGATCCTACAATGAGCAGTTCTTC